A single T cell receptor (beta chain) is shown here with its context. Its target antigen remains unknown. Per-base qualities were not stored, and no clone one base away is much larger. Ophthalmopathy patients had moderately to severely active disease, with a Clinical Activity Score of 3 or more, a NOSPECS grade of 4 or more, and a disease duration of less than 3 months. Patients with uncontrolled infections, other autoimmune diseases, pregnancy or lactation were excluded. Diagnoses were based on clinical symptoms, serum thyroxine and TRAb, thyroid ultrasound and orbital computed tomography. PBMCs were isolated from 7.5 to 10 ml of fresh peripheral blood by Ficoll-Paque density gradient centrifugation. Total RNA was extracted using Trizol reagent, and RNA quality was assessed on an Agilent 2100 Bioanalyzer. TCR beta CDR3 regions were amplified from RNA transcripts. For the first round of RT-PCR on the TCR CDR3, the HTBI primer set was used together with the Qiagen OneStep RT-PCR kit. The libraries were constructed in a second round of multiplex PCR and then size-selected and purified. The libraries were sequenced on an Illumina HiSeq2000 using paired-end 100 bp reads. The study's own analysis went as follows. Raw data were processed with SOAPnuke, discarding reads with adapters, uncalled bases, mean Phred below 15, or no exact constant-primer or identifier match. High-quality paired reads were merged using COPE v1.2.5, and each unique nucleotide sequence was defined as a clonotype. MiTCR v1.1 was used to align clonotypes to the IMGT TRBV, TRBD and TRBJ reference segments. The analysis included only V-J combinations with a frequency above 0.0001, which together covered about 99% of the repertoires. The TCS score was defined as the ratio of F50 (clonal expansion) to E x V (chaos), calculated using BLOSUM62-based TCRdist between CDR3 peptides within each V-J. Welch's t-statistics and random forest reduced roughly 500 V-J features to roughly 13, which were used in a naive Bayes classifier (R e1071). TCRdb reanalyzed the raw reads on its own, using fastp at Q25 for trimming and MiXCR for clone calling, and kept in-frame beta chains. Entries that share a CDR3 protein sequence are merged under the most common genes and DNA. TCRdb's processing, not the authors', yielded these V and J calls. Across this sample there are 500,000 to 800,000 distinct CDR3 sequences, with more than 12% seen only once. The top ten hold 9.5% to 15% of the sample.

This sample was taken from a study of T cells in Graves' hyperthyroidism and ophthalmopathy (dated by TCRdb to the late 2010s). At the level of the whole study: Peripheral blood samples were taken at initial diagnosis, before any treatment was given. For training and testing, the roughly 100 patients in the discovery cohort were randomly divided in a 7:3 ratio. TCR Vbeta CDR3 sequencing of 135 peripheral blood samples (approximately 44 ophthalmopathy, under 80 hyperthyroidism and around 17 progressor patients) is reported in the paper. Following sampling, methimazole starting at 30 mg daily was given to hyperthyroidism patients, and high-dose intravenous methylprednisolone was given to ophthalmopathy patients. In six Graves' hyperthyroidism patients, the study also compared T-cell repertoires from thyroid tissue with T-cell repertoires from blood. TCR V-J signatures able to tell the groups apart were searched for in a discovery cohort of some 97 patients, of whom under 45 had Graves' ophthalmopathy and 55 to 60 had stable Graves' hyperthyroidism. Whether ophthalmopathy could be predicted prospectively was tested in an independent validation cohort made up of approximately 19 hyperthyroidism patients plus 17 patients who later progressed to ophthalmopathy. Study-wide findings and limitations: Ophthalmopathy was separated from stable hyperthyroidism by a 13 V-J signature model, with around 88% sensitivity and about 81% specificity obtained in cross-validation and 80%/75% obtained in testing. During validation, the model predicted progression to ophthalmopathy a median of around six months ahead of onset, with 60% to 71% sensitivity and under 85% specificity. Sample size was not statistically predetermined, and investigators were not blinded to group allocation. Most expanded thyroid clonotypes (frequency above 0.001) were also found in blood, which suggests that blood repertoires may mirror thyroid immune responses.

Taken from cysteine to phenylalanine, the CDR3 has 15 residues. Of all the DNA, just the CDR3 is kept, 45 bases in frame from base 1. CDR1 and CDR2 are read off the germline V gene as MNHEY and SVGEGT. Germline trimming amounts to 5 bases on V and 6 bases on J, with 10 as the count of junction bases outside the gene matches. The TCR comes from a woman between 45 and 65 years old with Graves' ophthalmopathy. Sequencing was done on a sample of blood. The chain couples TRBV6-2 or TRBV6-3 to TRBJ2-3, with 8 bases in between that match TRBD2. The bases are TGTGCCAGCAGTGCTCGCAGCGGGGGACCCGATACGCAGTATTTT. This sequence encodes CASSARSGGPDTQYF.